This T cell receptor beta chain is drawn from a study of T cells in Graves' hyperthyroidism and ophthalmopathy. Those patients with uncontrolled infection, other autoimmune disease, pregnancy or lactation were excluded. Orbital computed tomography and thyroid ultrasound, together with serum TRAb and thyroxine and clinical symptoms, were used for diagnoses. This clonotype was detected ten times or more. Antigen unknown. Researchers took RNA transcripts and amplified the TCR beta CDR3 regions from them. The study used the HTBI primer set for a first-round RT-PCR of the TCR CDR3. One entry per CDR3 protein, called by TCRdb with MiXCR from the multiplex PCR reads. The sample includes about 380,000 distinct CDR3 sequences, about 15% of them seen just once. General observations from the study: A model using 13 V-J features told ophthalmopathy apart from stable hyperthyroidism. Most clonotypes expanded in thyroid above 0.001 were likewise present in blood.

The sequence came from a woman aged 55-70 years with Graves' hyperthyroidism. Sample: blood.

The CDR3 region is CASSPMRDDYGYTF. Here the CDR3 DNA reads TGTGCCAGCAGCCCGATGAGGGACGACTATGGCTACACCTTC. The rearrangement uses TRBV11-2 and TRBJ1-2, with a weak D call TRBD1 (5 bases). V gave up 5 bases and J gave up 3 bases, with 13 bases separating them. The CDR3 spans 14 residues. The germline V gene encodes CDR1 SGHAT and CDR2 FQNNGV. The variable domain in full, completed from reference TRBV11-2 and TRBJ1-2, reads EAGVAQSPRYKIIEKRQSVAFWCNPISGHATLYWYQQILGQGPKLLIQFQNNGVVDDSQLPKDRFSAERLKGVDSTLKIQPAKLEDSAVYLCASSPMRDDYGYTFGSGTRLTVV.